One sample yielded the 19 T cell receptor beta chains listed below, sequenced in a study of T cells in Graves' hyperthyroidism and ophthalmopathy. RNA transcripts were the template for amplifying TCR beta CDR3 regions. In the first-round RT-PCR of the TCR CDR3, the HTBI primer set was used. A single record per CDR3 protein comes from TCRdb applying MiXCR to the multiplex PCR reads. Here the sample spans about 380,000 distinct CDR3 sequences, roughly 12% being singletons. Sequencing was performed on blood. All receptors come from a man aged 25 to 40 with Graves' hyperthyroidism that later progressed to Graves' ophthalmopathy.

This clonotype was observed at least ten times. The chain carries TRBV28 and TRBJ1-1, with 7 bases matching TRBD1. The J segment lost 1 base and the V segment lost 10 bases, leaving 9 bases of the junction unmatched. The V gene's germline CDR1 is MDHEN and CDR2 SYDVKM. The CDR3 extends over 14 amino acids. CDR3 DNA: TGTGCCACGACAGGGTCATGGTGGAACACTGAAGCTTTCTTT. Protein: CATTGSWWNTEAFF.

J is TRBJ2-3 and V is TRBV20-1; 8 nucleotides agree with TRBD2. The J segment lost 2 bases and the V segment lost 0 bases, leaving 7 bases of the junction unmatched. There are 16 residues in the CDR3. The germline CDR1 and CDR2 sequences are DFQATT and SNEGSKA (reference sequence). CDR3 in amino acids: CSARDWRGANTDTQYF. The DNA of the CDR3 is TGCAGTGCTAGAGATTGGCGGGGGGCAAACACAGATACGCAGTATTTT.

This clonotype was counted at least ten times. J is TRBJ1-5 and V is TRBV7-2, with 9 bases lining up with TRBD1. Trimming cost V 5 bases and J 8 bases; bases outside gene matches: 13. CDR1 is SGHTA and CDR2 is FQGNSA in the germline V gene. This CDR3 comprises 16 residues. CDR3 in amino acids: CASSLQAGQGIEPQHF. As DNA, the CDR3 is TGTGCCAGCAGCCTCCAAGCGGGACAGGGTATAGAGCCCCAGCATTTT.

V and J are TRBV4-1 and TRBJ1-3, with D possibly being TRBD1 (6 bases). Trimming shortened V by 4 bases and J by 0 bases, and 10 bases separated the two germline ends. From germline, CDR1 is MGHRA and CDR2 YSYEKL. The CDR3 length is 15 residues. This CDR3 reads CASSLIQGSGNTIYF. The CDR3 DNA follows: TGCGCCAGCAGCCTGATACAGGGCTCTGGAAACACCATATATTTT.

The gene calls are TRBV27 and TRBJ2-1; either TRBD1 or TRBD2 may fit D (5 bases each). The CDR3 extends over 17 amino acids. Germline V CDR1 and CDR2: MNHEY, SMNVEV (reference sequence). V was clipped by 8 bases and J by 0 bases, with 20 bases between them. CDR3 in amino acids: CASAPGAGPSSYNEQFF. In nucleotides, the CDR3 is TGTGCCAGCGCCCCCGGGGCAGGGCCCAGCTCCTACAATGAGCAGTTCTTC.

This clonotype appeared a single time. A single base separates this from a much larger clone, so it may be a read error. The rearrangement joins TRBV9 to TRBJ1-2, with unresolved D. Germline loops: CDR1 SGDLS, CDR2 YYNGEE. The V end lost 0 bases, the J end lost 9 bases, and 9 bases lay between the germline ends. This CDR3 has 12 amino acids. The CDR3 DNA reads TGTGCCAGCAGCGTAGACGAGCATCGCTACACCTTC. As protein: CASSVDEHRYTF.

This clonotype has ten or more counts. The chain has TRBV24-1 and TRBJ2-3; 8 nucleotides line up with TRBD1. CDR3 length equals 16 residues. Germline assignment: CDR1 KGHDR and CDR2 SFDVKD. With V trimmed by 4 bases and J by 6 bases, 11 bases remained unmatched. The chain's CDR3 is CATSDSRQGTLDTQYF. The CDR3 DNA sequence: TGTGCCACCAGTGACTCACGACAGGGGACACTGGATACGCAGTATTTT.

This clonotype was seen at least ten times. The V gene is TRBV2, the J gene TRBJ1-6; D unresolved. V gave up 7 bases and J gave up 4 bases, with 8 bases separating them. CDR3 length: 13 residues. Germline-derived CDR1 and CDR2 are SNHLY and FYNNEI. The CDR3 DNA is TGTGCCAGCATGAGCCTTTATAATTCACCCCTCCACTTT. Translation: CASMSLYNSPLHF.

The rearrangement links TRBV30 to TRBJ1-1, with D unclear. CDR3 length equals 14 residues. V dropped 3 bases and J dropped 0 bases, with 11 bases sitting between them. The V gene's germline CDR1 is GTSNPN and CDR2 SVGIG (reference sequence). The CDR3 loop reads CAWSEYIMNTEAFF. CDR3 sequence (DNA): TGTGCCTGGAGCGAGTACATCATGAACACTGAAGCTTTCTTT.

This clonotype was counted at least ten times. CDR3 amino acids: CASSDRYTEAFF. Here the CDR3 DNA reads TGTGCCAGCAGTGACAGGTACACTGAAGCTTTCTTT. J is TRBJ1-1 and V is TRBV6-1; D is unclear. CDR1 is MNHNS, CDR2 SASEGT, per germline. V lost 3 bases and J 3 bases, leaving 5 bases between the germline ends. The CDR3 runs 12 residues.

Concerning this clonotype: A much bigger clone sits one base away, suggesting this may be a read error. The chain combines TRBV10-3 with TRBJ1-3, with 9 bases matching TRBD1. The CDR3 has 15 amino acids. Germline assignment: CDR1 ENHRY and CDR2 SYGVKD. The J segment lost 4 bases and the V segment lost 8 bases, leaving 9 bases of the junction unmatched. The CDR3 nucleotides read TGTGCCATCCCCCCCGGACAGGGGATAGGAAACACCATATATTTT. Its translation: CAIPPGQGIGNTIYF.

This clonotype was found many times. CDR3 region: CASSSDLRGQYF. CDR3 DNA sequence: TGTGCCAGCAGCTCGGACCTAAGAGGGCAGTACTTC. This chain joins TRBV9 and TRBJ2-7; D is ambiguous. The V gene's germline CDR1 is SGDLS and CDR2 YYNGEE. The CDR3 is 12 residues long. Deletions cut 4 bases from V and 9 bases from J, with 14 bases between.

This sequence joins TRBV7-9 and TRBJ2-3; 7 bases agree with TRBD2. V shed 0 bases and J 2 bases; nucleotides not matched to a gene: 5. The CDR3 loop spans 16 amino acids. Looked up from germline, CDR1 is SEHNR and CDR2 is FQNEAQ (reference sequence). The CDR3 spells CASSLARAGNTDTQYF. DNA for the CDR3: TGTGCCAGCAGCTTAGCGCGAGCGGGAAACACAGATACGCAGTATTTT.

With respect to this clonotype: The CDR3 carries no conserved terminal phenylalanine or tryptophan, so it likely arises from a read error. The rearrangement links TRBV27 to TRBJ2-7; 10 nucleotides line up with TRBD2. Germline CDR1 and CDR2: MNHEY and SMNVEV (reference sequence). The V gene end was trimmed by 5 bases and the J gene end by 1 base; junction bases not matched to a gene: 2. The CDR3 sequence is 14 residues long. The CDR3 DNA reads TGTGCCAGCAGTAGCGGGGGGGGGTCCTACGAGCAGTACCTC. Translation: CASSSGGGSYEQYL.

This clonotype was picked up many times. The chain uses TRBV15 and TRBJ1-2; the D is unclear. Trimming took off 4 bases at V and 2 bases at J, with 8 bases between the two ends. The CDR3 loop spans 13 amino acids. The germline CDR1 and CDR2 sequences are LNHNV and YYDKDF (reference sequence). The CDR3 loop reads CATSKDVNYGYTF. CDR3 nucleotides: TGTGCCACCAGCAAAGACGTAAACTATGGCTACACCTTC.

A few counts support this clonotype. The chain carries TRBV4-1 and TRBJ2-1; 9 bases line up with TRBD1. Germline V CDR1 and CDR2: MGHRA, YSYEKL. This CDR3 is 14 amino acids long. J gave up 5 bases and V 4 bases, and 3 bases lay outside the gene matches. DNA of the CDR3: TGCGCCAGCAGCCGGGACAGGGCCGACAATGAGCAGTTCTTC. This codes for CASSRDRADNEQFF.

This clonotype was picked up a small number of times. The chain has TRBV29-1 and TRBJ1-6, with D possibly TRBD1 on 5 matching bases. Trimming removed 0 bases from V and 6 bases from J, with 9 bases in between. CDR3 length equals 14 residues. In germline, CDR1 is SQVTM, CDR2 ANQGSEA. For the CDR3, the DNA is TGCAGCGTTGAAGATGGGGCAGTTAATTCACCCCTCCACTTT. It is translated as CSVEDGAVNSPLHF.

The chain uses TRBV11-3 and TRBJ2-3, with 12 positions matching TRBD2. V shed 6 bases and J 12 bases; nucleotides not matched to a gene: 10. Germline CDR1 and CDR2: SGHNT and YENEEA. The CDR3 runs to 14 residues. In DNA form, the CDR3 reads TGTGCCAGCAGGGTATCTAGCGGGGGGGGAATTCAGTATTTT. Translating it yields CASRVSSGGGIQYF. The full variable domain, its missing parts supplied by reference TRBV11-3 and TRBJ2-3, is EAGVVQSPRYKIIEKKQPVAFWCNPISGHNTLYWYLQNLGQGPELLIRYENEEAVDDSQLPKDRFSAERLKGVDSTLKIQPAELGDSAVYLCASRVSSGGGIQYFGPGTRLTVL.

The genes are TRBV29-1 and TRBJ1-1; maybe TRBD1 (6 bases). There are 12 residues in the CDR3. V dropped 7 bases and J dropped 3 bases, with 12 bases sitting between them. CDR1 is SQVTM and CDR2 is ANQGSEA in the germline V gene. CDR3 coding DNA: TGCAGCGGGACAGTTGGGGACACTGAAGCTTTCTTT. Its protein is CSGTVGDTEAFF.